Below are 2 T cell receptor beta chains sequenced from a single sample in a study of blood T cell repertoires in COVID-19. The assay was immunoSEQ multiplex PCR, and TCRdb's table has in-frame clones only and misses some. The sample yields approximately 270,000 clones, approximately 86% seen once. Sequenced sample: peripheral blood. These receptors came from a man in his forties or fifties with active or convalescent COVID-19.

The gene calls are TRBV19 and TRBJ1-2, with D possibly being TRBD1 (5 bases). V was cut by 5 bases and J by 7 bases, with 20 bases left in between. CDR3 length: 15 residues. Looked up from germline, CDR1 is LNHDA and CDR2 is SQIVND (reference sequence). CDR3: CASSYPTPGQGGYTF. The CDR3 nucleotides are TGTGCCAGTAGTTACCCAACCCCGGGTCAGGGTGGCTACACCTTC. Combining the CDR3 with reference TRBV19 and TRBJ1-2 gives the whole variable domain DGGITQSPKYLFRKEGQNVTLSCEQNLNHDAMYWYRQDPGQGLRLIYYSQIVNDFQKGDIAEGYSVSREKKESFPLTVTSAQKNPTAFYLCASSYPTPGQGGYTFGSGTRLTVV.

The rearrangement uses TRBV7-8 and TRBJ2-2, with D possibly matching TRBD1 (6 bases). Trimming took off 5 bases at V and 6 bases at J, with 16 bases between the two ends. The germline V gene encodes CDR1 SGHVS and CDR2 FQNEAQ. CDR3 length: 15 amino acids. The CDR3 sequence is CASSQISYRAGELFF. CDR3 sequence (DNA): TGTGCCAGCAGCCAAATTTCGTACAGGGCCGGGGAGCTGTTTTTT. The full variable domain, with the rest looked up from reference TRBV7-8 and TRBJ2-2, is GAGVSQSPRYKVAKRGQDVALRCDPISGHVSLFWYQQALGQGPEFLTYFQNEAQLDKSGLPSDRFFAERPEGSVSTLKIQRTQQEDSAVYLCASSQISYRAGELFFGEGSRLTVL.